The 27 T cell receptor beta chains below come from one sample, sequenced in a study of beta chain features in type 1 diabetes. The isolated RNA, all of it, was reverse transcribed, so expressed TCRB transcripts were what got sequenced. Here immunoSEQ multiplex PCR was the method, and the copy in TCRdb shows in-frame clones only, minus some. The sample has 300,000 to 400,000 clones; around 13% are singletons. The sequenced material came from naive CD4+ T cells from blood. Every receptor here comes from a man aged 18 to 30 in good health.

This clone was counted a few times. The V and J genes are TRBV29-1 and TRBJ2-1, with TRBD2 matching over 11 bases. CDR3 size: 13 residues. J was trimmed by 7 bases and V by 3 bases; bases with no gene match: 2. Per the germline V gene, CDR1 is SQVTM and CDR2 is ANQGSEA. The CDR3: CSVDPSGRNEQFF. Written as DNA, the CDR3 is TGCAGCGTTGACCCTAGCGGGAGGAATGAGCAGTTCTTC.

The CDR3 loop reads CASSQTVNQPQHF. The CDR3 DNA reads as TGTGCCAGCAGCCAAACAGTCAATCAGCCCCAGCATTTT. This sequence joins TRBV6-5 and TRBJ1-5, with no clear D. Trimming shortened V by 6 bases and J by 3 bases, and 9 bases separated the two germline ends. The V gene's germline CDR1 is MNHEY and CDR2 SVGAGI. This CDR3 is built from 13 residues.

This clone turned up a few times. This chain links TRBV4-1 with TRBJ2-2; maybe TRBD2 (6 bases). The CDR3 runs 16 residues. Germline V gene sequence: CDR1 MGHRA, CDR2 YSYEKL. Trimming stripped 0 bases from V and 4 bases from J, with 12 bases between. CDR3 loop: CASSQEEGAITGELFF. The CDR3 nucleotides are TGCGCCAGCAGCCAAGAGGAGGGCGCCATCACCGGGGAGCTGTTTTTT.

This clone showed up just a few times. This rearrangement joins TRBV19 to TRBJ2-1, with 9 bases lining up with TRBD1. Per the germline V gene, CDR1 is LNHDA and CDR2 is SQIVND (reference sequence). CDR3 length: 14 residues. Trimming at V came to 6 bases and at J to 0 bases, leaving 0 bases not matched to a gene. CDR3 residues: CASRTGGSYNEQFF. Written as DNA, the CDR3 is TGTGCCAGTAGGACAGGGGGCTCCTACAATGAGCAGTTCTTC.

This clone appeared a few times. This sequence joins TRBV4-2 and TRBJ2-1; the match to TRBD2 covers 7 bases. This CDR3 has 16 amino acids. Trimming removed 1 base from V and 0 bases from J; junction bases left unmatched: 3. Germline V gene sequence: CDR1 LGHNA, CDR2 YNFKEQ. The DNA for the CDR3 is TGTGCCAGCAGCCAAGTGCGCGGGAGCTCCTACAATGAGCAGTTCTTC. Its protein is CASSQVRGSSYNEQFF.

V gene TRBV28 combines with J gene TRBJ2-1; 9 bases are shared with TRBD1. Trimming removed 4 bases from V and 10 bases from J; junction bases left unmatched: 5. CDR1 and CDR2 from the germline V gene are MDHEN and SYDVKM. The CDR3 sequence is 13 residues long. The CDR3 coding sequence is TGTGCCAGCAGTTCGCCGGGACAGGGAGAGCAGTTCTTC. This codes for CASSSPGQGEQFF. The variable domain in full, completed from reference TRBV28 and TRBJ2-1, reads DVKVTQSSRYLVKRTGEKVFLECVQDMDHENMFWYRQDPGLGLRLIYFSYDVKMKEKGDIPEGYSVSREKKERFSLILESASTNQTSMYLCASSSPGQGEQFFGPGTRLTVL.

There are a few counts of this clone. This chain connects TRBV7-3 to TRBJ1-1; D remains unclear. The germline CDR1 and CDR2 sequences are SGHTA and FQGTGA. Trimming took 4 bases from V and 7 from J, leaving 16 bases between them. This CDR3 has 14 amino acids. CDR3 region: CASSSEPRGIEAFF. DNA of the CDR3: TGTGCCAGCAGCTCCGAACCCAGAGGAATTGAAGCTTTCTTT.

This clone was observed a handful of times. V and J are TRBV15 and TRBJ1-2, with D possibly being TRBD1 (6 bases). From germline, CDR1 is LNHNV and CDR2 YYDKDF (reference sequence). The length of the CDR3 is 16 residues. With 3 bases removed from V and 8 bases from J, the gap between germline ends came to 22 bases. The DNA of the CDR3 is TGTGCCACCAGCAGGGCCGGACAGTCCCCTCCGTGGGGCTACACCTTC. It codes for CATSRAGQSPPWGYTF. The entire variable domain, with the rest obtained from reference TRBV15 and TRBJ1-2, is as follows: DAMVIQNPRYQVTQFGKPVTLSCSQTLNHNVMYWYQQKSSQAPKLLFHYYDKDFNNEADTPDNFQSRRPNTSFCFLDIRSPGLGDTAMYLCATSRAGQSPPWGYTFGSGTRLTVV.

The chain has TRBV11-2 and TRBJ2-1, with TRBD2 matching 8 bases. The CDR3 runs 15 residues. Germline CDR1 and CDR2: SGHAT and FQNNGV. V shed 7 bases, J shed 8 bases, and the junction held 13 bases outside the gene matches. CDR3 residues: CASTSLRTSTDEQFF. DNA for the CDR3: TGTGCCAGCACCTCACTAAGGACTAGCACCGATGAGCAGTTCTTC. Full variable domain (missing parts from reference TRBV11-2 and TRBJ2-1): EAGVAQSPRYKIIEKRQSVAFWCNPISGHATLYWYQQILGQGPKLLIQFQNNGVVDDSQLPKDRFSAERLKGVDSTLKIQPAKLEDSAVYLCASTSLRTSTDEQFFGPGTRLTVL.

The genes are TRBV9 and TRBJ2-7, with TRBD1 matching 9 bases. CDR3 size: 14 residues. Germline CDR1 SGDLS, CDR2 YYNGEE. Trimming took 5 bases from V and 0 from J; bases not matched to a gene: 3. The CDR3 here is CASSGGQGSYEQYF. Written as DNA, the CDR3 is TGTGCCAGCAGTGGGGGACAGGGCTCCTACGAGCAGTACTTC.

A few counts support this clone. CDR3 nucleotide sequence: TGCAGCGTTGGTCAGTCAACTAATGAAAAACTGTTTTTT. The encoded protein is CSVGQSTNEKLFF. The rearrangement joins TRBV29-1 to TRBJ1-4; D call uncertain. The CDR3 is made up of 13 amino acids. Trimming shortened V by 4 bases and J by 0 bases, and 6 bases separated the two germline ends. Germline CDR1 and CDR2: SQVTM and ANQGSEA.

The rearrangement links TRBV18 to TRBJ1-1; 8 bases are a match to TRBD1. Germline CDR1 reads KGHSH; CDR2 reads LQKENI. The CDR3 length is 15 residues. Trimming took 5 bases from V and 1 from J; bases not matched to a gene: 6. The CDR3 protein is CASSESTGENTEAFF. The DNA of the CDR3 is TGTGCCAGCTCAGAATCGACAGGGGAGAACACTGAAGCTTTCTTT.

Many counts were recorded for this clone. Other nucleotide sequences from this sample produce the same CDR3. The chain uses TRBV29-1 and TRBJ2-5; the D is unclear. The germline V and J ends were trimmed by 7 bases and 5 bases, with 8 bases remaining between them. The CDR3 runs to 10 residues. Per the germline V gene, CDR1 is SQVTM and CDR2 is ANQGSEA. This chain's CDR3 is CSAGEETQYF. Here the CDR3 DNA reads TGCAGCGCCGGAGAGGAGACCCAGTACTTC.

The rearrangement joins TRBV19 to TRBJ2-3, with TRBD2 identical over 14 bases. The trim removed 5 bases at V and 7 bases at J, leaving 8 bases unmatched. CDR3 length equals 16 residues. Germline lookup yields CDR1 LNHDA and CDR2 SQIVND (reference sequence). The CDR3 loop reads CASSPRTSGRMNTQYF. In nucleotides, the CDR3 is TGTGCCAGTAGTCCTAGGACTAGCGGGAGGATGAATACGCAGTATTTT.

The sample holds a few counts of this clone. The CDR3 DNA sequence: TGTGCCAGCAGTCAACAGGGGCAAGAGACCCAGTACTTC. Translated, it gives CASSQQGQETQYF. The chain combines TRBV6-6 with TRBJ2-5, with 7 nucleotides matching TRBD1. Trimming cost V 5 bases and J 2 bases; bases outside gene matches: 2. The germline V gene has CDR1 MNHNY and CDR2 SVGAGI (reference sequence). There are 13 residues in the CDR3.

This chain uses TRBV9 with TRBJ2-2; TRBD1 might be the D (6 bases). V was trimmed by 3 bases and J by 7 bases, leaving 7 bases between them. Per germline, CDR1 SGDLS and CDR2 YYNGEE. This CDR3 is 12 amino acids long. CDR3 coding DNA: TGTGCCAGCAGCGAGGGGGTCGGGGAGCTGTTTTTT. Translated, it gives CASSEGVGELFF.

The CDR3 region has the DNA TGCGCCAGCAGCCAAGACTCAGCGGGGGCCTCCTACGAGCAGTACTTC. Its translation: CASSQDSAGASYEQYF. The chain uses TRBV4-3 and TRBJ2-7, with 8 bases matching TRBD2. There are 16 residues in the CDR3. After removal of 0 bases from V and 0 bases from J, the junction contained 4 bases not matched to a gene. Germline values: CDR1 LGHNA, CDR2 YSLEER.

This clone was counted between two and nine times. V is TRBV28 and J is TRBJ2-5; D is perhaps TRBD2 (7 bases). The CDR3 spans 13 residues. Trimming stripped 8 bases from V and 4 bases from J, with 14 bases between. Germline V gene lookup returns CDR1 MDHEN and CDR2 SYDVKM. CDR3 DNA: TGTGCCAGCGCACGGGGGGCGGGAGAGACCCAGTACTTC. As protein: CASARGAGETQYF.

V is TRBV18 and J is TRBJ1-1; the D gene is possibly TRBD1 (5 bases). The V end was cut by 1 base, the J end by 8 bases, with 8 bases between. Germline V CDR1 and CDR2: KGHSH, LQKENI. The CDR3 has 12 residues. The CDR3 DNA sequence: TGTGCCAGCTCACCACGACAGTTAGAAGCTTTCTTT. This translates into CASSPRQLEAFF.

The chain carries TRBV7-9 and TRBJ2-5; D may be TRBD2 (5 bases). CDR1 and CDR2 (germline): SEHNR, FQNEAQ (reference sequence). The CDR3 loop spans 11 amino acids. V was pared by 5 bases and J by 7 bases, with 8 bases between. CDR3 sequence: CASSREGTQYF. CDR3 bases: TGTGCCAGCAGCCGAGAGGGGACCCAGTACTTC.

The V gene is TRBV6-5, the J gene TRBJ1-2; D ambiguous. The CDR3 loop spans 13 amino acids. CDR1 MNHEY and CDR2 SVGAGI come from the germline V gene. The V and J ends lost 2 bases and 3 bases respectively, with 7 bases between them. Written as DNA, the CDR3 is TGTGCCAGCAGTTACGACGGGGACTATGGCTACACCTTC. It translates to CASSYDGDYGYTF.

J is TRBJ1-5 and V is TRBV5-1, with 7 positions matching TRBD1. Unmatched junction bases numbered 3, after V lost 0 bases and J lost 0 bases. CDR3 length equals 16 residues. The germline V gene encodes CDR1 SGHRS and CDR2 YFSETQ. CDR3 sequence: CASSLGDSYSNQPQHF. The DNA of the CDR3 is TGCGCCAGCAGCTTGGGGGACAGCTATAGCAATCAGCCCCAGCATTTT.

The CDR3 loop is CASSTNTYNEQFF. In DNA, the CDR3 is TGTGCCAGTAGTACCAACACATACAATGAGCAGTTCTTC. V usage is TRBV19 and J usage is TRBJ2-1; no firm D call. CDR3 size: 13 residues. Germline loops: CDR1 LNHDA, CDR2 SQIVND (reference sequence). V gave up 4 bases and J gave up 4 bases, with 8 bases separating them.

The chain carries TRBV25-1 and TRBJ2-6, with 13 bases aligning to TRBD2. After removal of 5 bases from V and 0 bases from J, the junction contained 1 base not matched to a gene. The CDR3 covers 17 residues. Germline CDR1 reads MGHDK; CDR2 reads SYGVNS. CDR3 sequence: CASSRLAGGSGANVLTF. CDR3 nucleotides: TGTGCCAGCAGTCGACTAGCGGGAGGCTCTGGGGCCAACGTCCTGACTTTC.

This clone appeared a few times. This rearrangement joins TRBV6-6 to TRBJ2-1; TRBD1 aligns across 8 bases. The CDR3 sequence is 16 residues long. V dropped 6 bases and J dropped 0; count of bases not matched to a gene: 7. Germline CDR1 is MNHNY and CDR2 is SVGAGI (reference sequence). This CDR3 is CASSLDRAYSYNEQFF. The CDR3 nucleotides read TGTGCCAGCAGCCTGGACAGGGCATACTCCTACAATGAGCAGTTCTTC.

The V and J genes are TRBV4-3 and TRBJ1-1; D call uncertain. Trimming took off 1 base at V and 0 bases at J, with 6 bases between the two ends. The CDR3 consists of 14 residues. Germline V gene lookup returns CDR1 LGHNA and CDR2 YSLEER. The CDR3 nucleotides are TGCGCCAGCAGCCAAGGGGCGATGAACACTGAAGCTTTCTTT. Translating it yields CASSQGAMNTEAFF.

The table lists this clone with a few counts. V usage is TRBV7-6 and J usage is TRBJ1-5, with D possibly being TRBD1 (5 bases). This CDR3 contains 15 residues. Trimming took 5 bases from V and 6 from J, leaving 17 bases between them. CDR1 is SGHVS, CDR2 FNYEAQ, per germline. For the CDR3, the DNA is TGTGCCAGCAGCCCTAGGAGGGGCACCGGTCAGCCCCAGCATTTT. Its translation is CASSPRRGTGQPQHF.